The 30 T cell receptor beta chains given below trace back to one sample, sequenced in a study of shared clonotypes between healthy human individuals. TCRdb's copy holds only in-frame clones and misses some; the assay was immunoSEQ multiplex PCR. The sample contains some 500,000 clones, 90% to 96% of which appear only once. The sequenced material came from naive CD4+ T cells sorted from blood. The subset denotes: CD45RA+ positively selected. The source is a woman aged 30 to 39 in good health.

The chain couples TRBV7-7 to TRBJ2-3; tentative D call: TRBD1 (6 bases). The CDR3 is made up of 15 amino acids. V shed 5 bases and J shed 1 base, with 13 bases lying between them. Germline loops: CDR1 SSHAT, CDR2 FNYEAQ (reference sequence). The CDR3 coding sequence is TGTGCCAGCAGCCCTACAGGGTCTGGCACAGATACGCAGTATTTT. This sequence encodes CASSPTGSGTDTQYF.

CDR3 sequence (DNA): TGTGCCAGCTCACGGGGACTCCTTCCCACCGGGGAGCTGTTTTTT. Encoded protein: CASSRGLLPTGELFF. The rearrangement uses TRBV18 and TRBJ2-2; weak D call: TRBD2 (6 bases). Germline CDR1 KGHSH, CDR2 LQKENI. Trimming took off 4 bases at V and 4 bases at J, with 13 bases between the two ends. The CDR3 spans 15 residues.

This clone was seen just once. The rearrangement links TRBV9 to TRBJ1-3; D ambiguous. CDR1 is SGDLS and CDR2 is YYNGEE in the germline V gene. V was trimmed by 3 bases and J by 0 bases, leaving 16 bases between them. The CDR3 length is 17 residues. The CDR3 DNA sequence: TGTGCCAGCAGCGCCCCTGGTGCGGGAAGCTCTGGAAACACCATATATTTT. It is translated as CASSAPGAGSSGNTIYF.

This clone is a singleton in its sample. The V gene is TRBV7-9, the J gene TRBJ2-3; TRBD1 is a possible D gene (5 bases). The CDR3 has 14 residues. Trimming left V 5 bases short and J 6 bases short, with 15 bases between. Germline CDR1 is SEHNR and CDR2 is FQNEAQ (reference sequence). The CDR3 reads CASSPSRVLDTQYF. The CDR3 DNA sequence: TGTGCCAGCAGCCCAAGCAGGGTTTTGGATACGCAGTATTTT.

The chain is built from TRBV27 and TRBJ2-7, with TRBD1 identical over 7 bases. Per germline, CDR1 MNHEY and CDR2 SMNVEV (reference sequence). The CDR3 has 14 amino acids. V lost 6 bases, J lost 3 bases, and 8 bases stayed unmatched. CDR3 in amino acids: CASSTGTEDYEQYF. In nucleotides, the CDR3 is TGTGCCAGCAGCACCGGGACAGAGGACTACGAGCAGTACTTC.

The V gene is TRBV13, the J gene TRBJ2-1; weak D call: TRBD1 (5 bases). The CDR3 length is 15 residues. Trimming removed 5 bases at V and 0 bases at J, with 11 bases between. Germline assignment: CDR1 PRHDT and CDR2 FYEKMQ (reference sequence). For the CDR3, the DNA is TGTGCCAGCAGCGAAGACAGCAGCTCCTACAATGAGCAGTTCTTC. Protein sequence: CASSEDSSSYNEQFF.

The chain has TRBV5-1 and TRBJ1-2, with TRBD1 matching over 8 bases. This CDR3 has 13 amino acids. V trimming: 4 bases; J trimming: 8 bases; junction bases outside the gene matches: 7. Germline V CDR1 and CDR2: SGHRS, YFSETQ. DNA of the CDR3: TGCGCCAGCAGCATCGGACAGGGCGGAGGCTACACCTTC. Translated: CASSIGQGGGYTF.

V and J are TRBV27 and TRBJ2-3; 12 positions agree with TRBD2. Per the germline V gene, CDR1 is MNHEY and CDR2 is SMNVEV (reference sequence). The V gene end was trimmed by 6 bases and the J gene end by 7 bases; junction bases not matched to a gene: 8. This CDR3 region has 15 residues. The DNA for the CDR3 is TGTGCCAGCAGCACACTAGCGGGAGGTGTCAATACGCAGTATTTT. This gives the protein CASSTLAGGVNTQYF.

This clone was observed a single time. The CDR3 DNA follows: TGTGCCAGTACCACCCGGACTAGCGGGAGTTACTGGGTTTCAAACCACAATGAGCAGTTCTTC. Translating it yields CASTTRTSGSYWVSNHNEQFF. The rearrangement links TRBV19 to TRBJ2-1, with 13 nucleotides matching TRBD2. CDR1 and CDR2 (germline): LNHDA, SQIVND (reference sequence). The ends lost 7 bases at V and 5 bases at J; junction bases unmatched: 23. The CDR3 has 21 amino acids.

This chain joins TRBV2 and TRBJ2-3; 11 bases line up with TRBD2. V was pared by 6 bases and J by 4 bases, with 6 bases of the junction left unmatched. CDR1 SNHLY and CDR2 FYNNEI come from the germline V gene. This CDR3 region has 15 residues. CDR3 DNA: TGTGCCAGCAGCGTACTAGCGGGAGCGCCAGATACGCAGTATTTT. This sequence encodes CASSVLAGAPDTQYF.

J is TRBJ1-1 and V is TRBV2; 9 bases line up with TRBD1. Trimming at V came to 9 bases and at J to 2 bases, leaving 4 bases not matched to a gene. The CDR3 covers 13 residues. Germline V gene lookup returns CDR1 SNHLY and CDR2 FYNNEI. CDR3 coding DNA: TGTGCCAGGGGACAGGGAAAAAACACTGAAGCTTTCTTT. Its protein is CARGQGKNTEAFF.

The CDR3 sequence is CASSEFIPIADTQYF. In DNA form, the CDR3 reads TGTGCCAGCAGTGAATTTATCCCGATCGCAGATACGCAGTATTTT. V usage is TRBV2 and J usage is TRBJ2-3; D remains ambiguous. The length of the CDR3 is 15 residues. With 2 bases removed from V and 4 bases from J, the gap between germline ends came to 13 bases. Germline V gives CDR1 SNHLY, CDR2 FYNNEI.

The gene calls are TRBV27 and TRBJ1-1; D gene unclear. The V end lost 5 bases, the J end lost 4 bases, and 8 bases lay between the germline ends. The V gene's germline CDR1 is MNHEY and CDR2 SMNVEV (reference sequence). The CDR3 length is 12 residues. The CDR3 spells CASSSVATEAFF. In DNA, the CDR3 is TGTGCCAGCAGTAGCGTGGCCACTGAAGCTTTCTTT.

The chain uses TRBV6-5 and TRBJ1-2; 10 bases are shared with TRBD1. This CDR3 contains 15 residues. V lost 2 bases, J lost 7 bases, and 7 bases stayed unmatched. The germline V gene encodes CDR1 MNHEY and CDR2 SVGAGI. CDR3 residues: CASSYRDRGLGGYTF. CDR3 nucleotides: TGTGCCAGCAGTTACCGGGACAGGGGCCTTGGTGGCTACACCTTC.

The chain is built from TRBV27 and TRBJ2-7, with unresolved D. Trimming pared 3 bases from V and 1 base from J, leaving 13 bases between. This CDR3 is built from 15 residues. Germline V gene sequence: CDR1 MNHEY, CDR2 SMNVEV (reference sequence). As DNA, the CDR3 is TGTGCCAGCAGTTTCCGTGCGGTCGGTTCCTACGAGCAGTACTTC. Amino acids: CASSFRAVGSYEQYF.

The chain recombines TRBV28 with TRBJ1-2, with a tentative D call TRBD1 (6 bases). The germline V and J ends were trimmed by 4 bases and 5 bases, with 20 bases remaining between them. From germline, CDR1 is MDHEN and CDR2 SYDVKM. The CDR3 is 16 residues long. CDR3 residues: CASSSIGGRLLYGYTF. Written as DNA, the CDR3 is TGTGCCAGCAGTTCGATCGGGGGCCGGCTTCTATATGGCTACACCTTC.

This chain connects TRBV18 to TRBJ2-7; 9 positions agree with TRBD2. Germline V gene sequence: CDR1 KGHSH, CDR2 LQKENI. The V gene end was trimmed by 0 bases and the J gene end by 4 bases; junction bases not matched to a gene: 7. The CDR3 consists of 16 residues. The CDR3 reads CASSPPSGGRAYEQYF. DNA of the CDR3: TGTGCCAGCTCACCACCGTCGGGCGGGAGGGCTTACGAGCAGTACTTC.

The chain employs TRBV19 and TRBJ2-3; 9 bases line up with TRBD2. The CDR3 contains 15 residues. Germline CDR1 and CDR2: LNHDA and SQIVND (reference sequence). Trimming cost V 6 bases and J 4 bases; bases outside gene matches: 8. CDR3 sequence (DNA): TGTGCCAGTAGGAACCCTAGCGGGAAGGCAGATACGCAGTATTTT. Protein product: CASRNPSGKADTQYF.

V gene TRBV30 combines with J gene TRBJ1-2; D is unresolved. The CDR3 contains 17 residues. Germline loops: CDR1 GTSNPN, CDR2 SVGIG (reference sequence). With 8 bases removed from V and 5 bases from J, the gap between germline ends came to 30 bases. The CDR3 DNA follows: TGTGCCGGGTTGCATAACGGCCAGCACACAACGAGTTATGGCTACACCTTC. Translated, it gives CAGLHNGQHTTSYGYTF.

The chain has TRBV11-3 and TRBJ2-2; D is possibly TRBD1 (5 bases). Trimming pared 5 bases from V and 6 bases from J, leaving 7 bases between. This CDR3 has 12 amino acids. The germline CDR1 and CDR2 sequences are SGHNT and YENEEA. The CDR3 protein is CASSPGPGELFF. The CDR3 DNA follows: TGTGCCAGCAGCCCAGGGCCCGGGGAGCTGTTTTTT.

The rearrangement joins TRBV10-3 to TRBJ2-5; 7 bases are shared with TRBD2. TRBJ2-7 matches the DNA end more closely, so the J call is doubtful. The CDR3 is 15 amino acids. Germline V gene lookup returns CDR1 ENHRY and CDR2 SYGVKD. The chain's CDR3 is CAISDSRTRYYEQYF. DNA of the CDR3: TGTGCCATCAGTGATTCAAGGACTAGGTACTACGAGCAGTACTTC.

This chain links TRBV28 with TRBJ1-1; D is possibly TRBD1 (5 bases). The germline V and J ends were trimmed by 3 bases and 4 bases, with 12 bases remaining between them. Germline V gene data show CDR1 as MDHEN and CDR2 as SYDVKM. This CDR3 has 14 residues. CDR3: CASSFFRGTTEAFF. In nucleotides, the CDR3 is TGTGCCAGCAGTTTTTTCCGAGGGACCACTGAAGCTTTCTTT.

The chain joins TRBV28 to TRBJ2-7; the D gene is possibly TRBD1 (7 bases). Germline values: CDR1 MDHEN, CDR2 SYDVKM. This CDR3 comprises 21 residues. V shed 1 base and J shed 2 bases, with 30 bases lying between them. The DNA for the CDR3 is TGTGCCAGCAGTTTATCCCCCGCAGGGGGGCAATTATTTGTTTCCCCCTACGAGCAGTACTTC. The encoded protein is CASSLSPAGGQLFVSPYEQYF.

This sequence joins TRBV2 and TRBJ1-5, with D maybe TRBD1 (5 bases). The CDR3 consists of 14 residues. V lost 4 bases and J lost 3, with 10 bases in between. Germline V gene data show CDR1 as SNHLY and CDR2 as FYNNEI. The CDR3 sequence: CASSVGLNNQPQHF. The CDR3 nucleotides read TGTGCCAGCAGTGTGGGACTGAACAATCAGCCCCAGCATTTT.

V and J are TRBV6-1 and TRBJ2-3; the match to TRBD2 covers 9 bases. V lost 6 bases and J lost 0; bases outside the gene matches: 4. Germline assignment: CDR1 MNHNS and CDR2 SASEGT. This CDR3 contains 15 residues. DNA for the CDR3: TGTGCCAGCAGAGAAACTAGCGGGAGCACAGATACGCAGTATTTT. Amino acids: CASRETSGSTDTQYF.

The chain employs TRBV4-1 and TRBJ1-5; 10 bases map to TRBD1. This CDR3 has 17 amino acids. Trimming at V came to 4 bases and at J to 2 bases, leaving 8 bases not matched to a gene. CDR1 is MGHRA and CDR2 is YSYEKL in the germline V gene. CDR3 sequence reads: CASSPSGTGEGNQPQHF. The DNA of the CDR3 is TGCGCCAGCAGCCCATCCGGGACAGGGGAAGGCAATCAGCCCCAGCATTTT.

The chain uses TRBV19 and TRBJ1-1; weak D call: TRBD1 (5 bases). CDR3 length: 15 residues. Trimming cost V 5 bases and J 4 bases, with 17 bases left between them. Germline CDR1 and CDR2: LNHDA and SQIVND (reference sequence). The CDR3 sequence is CASSLMGPQGTEAFF. CDR3 DNA sequence: TGTGCCAGTAGTCTGATGGGGCCTCAAGGCACTGAAGCTTTCTTT.

The V gene is TRBV29-1, the J gene TRBJ2-5; D is perhaps TRBD1 (5 bases). This CDR3 has 14 residues. Germline-derived CDR1 and CDR2 are SQVTM and ANQGSEA. V was clipped by 3 bases and J by 1 base, with 12 bases between them. The CDR3 bases are TGCAGCGTTGATAGGACACTTTTCCAAGAGACCCAGTACTTC. Amino acids: CSVDRTLFQETQYF.

The chain combines TRBV28 with TRBJ1-2; no reliable D call. This CDR3 is 15 amino acids long. V dropped 7 bases and J dropped 1 base, with 16 bases sitting between them. Germline V gene data show CDR1 as MDHEN and CDR2 as SYDVKM. CDR3 DNA: TGTGCCAGCACCACGGGTGGGCCATATAACTATGGCTACACCTTC. Translated: CASTTGGPYNYGYTF.

About this clone itself: The same CDR3 arises from other DNA sequences in this sample as well. The chain uses TRBV19 and TRBJ1-5, with D maybe TRBD1 (5 bases). The germline V gene encodes CDR1 LNHDA and CDR2 SQIVND (reference sequence). The V end was cut by 1 base, the J end by 1 base, with 11 bases between. The CDR3 is 16 residues long. The CDR3 reads CASSIGGAGSNQPQHF. CDR3 sequence (DNA): TGTGCCAGTAGTATAGGCGGGGCTGGGAGCAATCAGCCCCAGCATTTT.